This T cell receptor (beta chain) was obtained from a study of control samples from healthy donors and cancer patients. The method was immunoSEQ multiplex PCR; TCRdb's version includes in-frame clones alone and lacks a portion of them. The data contain roughly 130,000 clones, 91% of them seen just once; the ten biggest clones take up roughly 8.8%. Losses at the gene ends were 0 bases for V and 8 bases for J; bases not matched to a gene: 5. The germline V gene has CDR1 SGHRS and CDR2 YFSETQ. This CDR3 contains 15 residues. The specimen sequenced was blood. The TCR was taken from a man younger than 35 in good health. The rearrangement joins TRBV5-1 to TRBJ1-4, with TRBD1 matching over 9 bases. The CDR3 DNA reads as TGCGCCAGCAGCTTGGCCGGGACAGGGAACGAAAAACTGTTTTTT. Residues: CASSLAGTGNEKLFF.